This is a list of T cell receptor beta chains from one sample in a study of cytomegalovirus exposure and HLA in healthy donors. The protocol was immunoSEQ multiplex PCR, while the TCRdb copy is restricted to in-frame clones and leaves out a portion. Of 150,000 or so clones in the sample, 73% were seen once. The sample taken for sequencing was PBMCs. The receptors were gathered from a woman younger than 30 in good health and CMV-seronegative. Each CDR3 is given with its conserved first and last residue. D genes are given only for firm matches. Size is stated for part of the rows, as once, few or many counts, or as a class when the clone is expanded.

j_call: TRBJ2-5; v_call: TRBV14; d_call: -; clone_size: few; cdr3_aa: CASSQQMGETQYF; cdr3_nt: TGTGCCAGCAGCCAACAGATGGGCGAGACCCAGTACTTC
j_call: TRBJ2-1; v_call: TRBV6-1; d_call: -; clone_size: once; cdr3_aa: CASSSGLLIGEQFF; cdr3_nt: TGTGCCAGCAGTTCAGGGTTGTTGATAGGTGAGCAGTTCTTC
j_call: TRBJ1-5; v_call: TRBV5-4; d_call: -; clone_size: -; cdr3_aa: CASSVGLSNQPQHF; cdr3_nt: TGTGCCAGCAGCGTAGGACTTAGCAATCAGCCCCAGCATTTT
j_call: TRBJ2-1; v_call: TRBV6-5; d_call: -; clone_size: -; cdr3_aa: CASTRLEGGNEQFF; cdr3_nt: TGTGCCAGCACCCGTTTAGAGGGAGGCAATGAGCAGTTCTTC
j_call: TRBJ2-1; v_call: TRBV4-3; d_call: -; clone_size: -; cdr3_aa: CASSQRSGPANEQFF; cdr3_nt: TGCGCCAGCAGCCAAAGGAGCGGGCCCGCCAATGAGCAGTTCTTC
j_call: TRBJ2-3; v_call: TRBV5-1; d_call: TRBD2; clone_size: -; cdr3_aa: CASSSGTSGSTDTQYF; cdr3_nt: TGCGCCAGCAGCTCCGGGACTAGCGGGAGCACAGATACGCAGTATTTT
j_call: TRBJ2-7; v_call: TRBV18; d_call: -; clone_size: few; cdr3_aa: CASSPLRPYEQYF; cdr3_nt: TGTGCCAGCTCACCCCTCAGGCCCTACGAGCAGTACTTC
j_call: TRBJ1-2; v_call: TRBV9; d_call: TRBD1; clone_size: -; cdr3_aa: CASSTKGDRGKVGYTF; cdr3_nt: TGTGCCAGCAGCACGAAAGGGGACAGGGGAAAGGTTGGCTACACCTTC
j_call: TRBJ2-2; v_call: TRBV15; d_call: TRBD2; clone_size: -; cdr3_aa: CATSPGLVAPGELFF; cdr3_nt: TGTGCCACCAGCCCGGGACTAGTTGCTCCCGGGGAGCTGTTTTTT
j_call: TRBJ2-1; v_call: TRBV7-9; d_call: -; clone_size: once; cdr3_aa: CASSLGLAEQFF; cdr3_nt: TGTGCCAGCAGCTTAGGATTGGCCGAGCAGTTCTTC
j_call: TRBJ1-6; v_call: TRBV9; d_call: TRBD1; clone_size: -; cdr3_aa: CASSFSWDRVSRNSPLHF; cdr3_nt: TGTGCCAGCAGCTTCTCCTGGGACAGGGTTTCGCGTAATTCACCCCTCCACTTT
j_call: TRBJ2-1; v_call: TRBV19; d_call: -; clone_size: -; cdr3_aa: CASSPQRERDNEQFF; cdr3_nt: TGTGCCAGTAGCCCCCAGAGAGAGAGGGACAATGAGCAGTTCTTC
j_call: TRBJ2-1; v_call: TRBV2; d_call: -; clone_size: -; cdr3_aa: CASTQGRNEQFF; cdr3_nt: TGTGCCAGCACCCAAGGGAGGAATGAGCAGTTCTTC
j_call: TRBJ1-2; v_call: TRBV2; d_call: TRBD1; clone_size: -; cdr3_aa: CASMTPGQFYGYTF; cdr3_nt: TGTGCCAGCATGACCCCGGGACAGTTCTATGGCTACACCTTC
j_call: TRBJ2-2; v_call: TRBV2; d_call: TRBD2; clone_size: -; cdr3_aa: CASRGTSGSWGGELFF; cdr3_nt: TGTGCCAGCAGAGGGACTAGCGGGTCCTGGGGCGGGGAGCTGTTTTTT
j_call: TRBJ1-1; v_call: TRBV29-1; d_call: TRBD1; clone_size: -; cdr3_aa: CSVPGQMYTEAFF; cdr3_nt: TGCAGCGTTCCGGGACAGATGTACACTGAAGCTTTCTTT
j_call: TRBJ1-4; v_call: TRBV7-6; d_call: -; clone_size: -; cdr3_aa: CASSLGSGKLFF; cdr3_nt: TGTGCCAGCAGCTTAGGTTCCGGAAAACTGTTTTTT
j_call: TRBJ1-2; v_call: TRBV4-2; d_call: -; clone_size: -; cdr3_aa: CASSQGRQVPHYGYTF; cdr3_nt: TGTGCCAGCAGCCAAGGGAGACAGGTCCCACACTATGGCTACACCTTC
j_call: TRBJ2-7; v_call: TRBV4-1; d_call: -; clone_size: -; cdr3_aa: CASSQAPPQVSGYEQYF; cdr3_nt: TGCGCCAGCAGCCAAGCCCCGCCACAGGTCTCTGGGTACGAGCAGTACTTC
j_call: TRBJ1-4; v_call: TRBV5-6; d_call: -; clone_size: -; cdr3_aa: CASSSPTGARATNEKLFF; cdr3_nt: TGTGCCAGCAGTTCCCCGACAGGCGCCCGTGCAACTAATGAAAAACTGTTTTTT
j_call: TRBJ2-1; v_call: TRBV28; d_call: TRBD2; clone_size: -; cdr3_aa: CASSGGGSSYNEQFF; cdr3_nt: TGTGCCAGCAGCGGCGGGGGGAGCTCCTACAATGAGCAGTTCTTC
j_call: TRBJ2-1; v_call: TRBV2; d_call: -; clone_size: -; cdr3_aa: CASSEGGLYNEQFF; cdr3_nt: TGTGCCAGCAGTGAGGGGGGACTCTACAATGAGCAGTTCTTC
j_call: TRBJ2-7; v_call: TRBV27; d_call: -; clone_size: -; cdr3_aa: CASAMDRRYEQYF; cdr3_nt: TGTGCCAGCGCCATGGACAGACGCTACGAGCAGTACTTC
j_call: TRBJ2-3; v_call: TRBV27; d_call: TRBD1; clone_size: -; cdr3_aa: CASSFLPGTGVTDTQYF; cdr3_nt: TGTGCCAGCAGTTTCCTCCCAGGTACAGGGGTCACAGATACGCAGTATTTT
j_call: TRBJ2-6; v_call: TRBV7-2; d_call: -; clone_size: -; cdr3_aa: CASSPTTGANGLTF; cdr3_nt: TGTGCCAGCAGCCCGACGACTGGGGCCAACGGCCTGACTTTC
j_call: TRBJ2-5; v_call: TRBV28; d_call: -; clone_size: -; cdr3_aa: CASSFLSQETQYF; cdr3_nt: TGTGCCAGCAGTTTCCTAAGTCAAGAGACCCAGTACTTC
j_call: TRBJ2-1; v_call: TRBV11-2; d_call: TRBD2; clone_size: -; cdr3_aa: CASSLEAGGGNEQFF; cdr3_nt: TGTGCCAGCAGCTTGGAAGCGGGAGGGGGCAATGAGCAGTTCTTC
j_call: TRBJ2-7; v_call: TRBV5-1; d_call: -; clone_size: -; cdr3_aa: CASSSSTAAYEQYF; cdr3_nt: TGCGCCAGCAGCTCCTCGACAGCAGCCTACGAGCAGTACTTC
j_call: TRBJ1-2; v_call: TRBV7-9; d_call: -; clone_size: few; cdr3_aa: CASSSQGRGYTF; cdr3_nt: TGTGCCAGCAGCTCACAGGGCCGTGGCTACACCTTC
j_call: TRBJ1-4; v_call: TRBV6-1; d_call: TRBD1; clone_size: few; cdr3_aa: CASSPGTATNEKLFF; cdr3_nt: TGTGCCAGCAGTCCCGGGACAGCAACTAATGAAAAACTGTTTTTT
j_call: TRBJ1-6; v_call: TRBV7-2; d_call: TRBD1; clone_size: -; cdr3_aa: CASTPGGNSPLHF; cdr3_nt: TGTGCCAGCACCCCAGGGGGGAATTCACCCCTCCACTTT
j_call: TRBJ1-2; v_call: TRBV7-6; d_call: TRBD1; clone_size: -; cdr3_aa: CASSLGGQTNYGYTF; cdr3_nt: TGTGCCAGCAGCTTGGGGGGACAGACTAACTATGGCTACACCTTC
j_call: TRBJ2-5; v_call: TRBV7-8; d_call: -; clone_size: -; cdr3_aa: CASSSQWAGGTQYF; cdr3_nt: TGTGCCAGCAGCTCACAATGGGCAGGAGGAACCCAGTACTTC
j_call: TRBJ1-4; v_call: TRBV6-5; d_call: -; clone_size: -; cdr3_aa: CASSYAPGQKEKLFF; cdr3_nt: TGTGCCAGCAGTTACGCTCCCGGACAGAAGGAAAAACTGTTTTTT
j_call: TRBJ1-1; v_call: TRBV5-1; d_call: TRBD1; clone_size: -; cdr3_aa: CASSFTGVGANTEAFF; cdr3_nt: TGCGCCAGCAGCTTCACAGGGGTAGGTGCGAACACTGAAGCTTTCTTT
j_call: TRBJ2-5; v_call: TRBV11-2; d_call: TRBD1; clone_size: -; cdr3_aa: CASSSTRDRGSETQYF; cdr3_nt: TGTGCCAGCAGTAGTACCCGGGACAGGGGTTCTGAGACCCAGTACTTC
j_call: TRBJ2-1; v_call: TRBV7-2; d_call: TRBD1; clone_size: -; cdr3_aa: CASSPSHPGQPVGSEQFF; cdr3_nt: TGTGCCAGCAGCCCCTCCCACCCGGGACAGCCCGTGGGAAGTGAGCAGTTCTTC
j_call: TRBJ2-7; v_call: TRBV7-2; d_call: -; clone_size: -; cdr3_aa: CASSAQSGGGNEQYF; cdr3_nt: TGTGCCAGCAGCGCACAGTCCGGGGGAGGCAACGAGCAGTACTTC